The 31 T cell receptor beta chains given below trace back to one sample, sequenced in a study of blood T cell repertoires in COVID-19. Only in-frame clones appear in the TCRdb table, and some are missing; sequencing was by immunoSEQ multiplex PCR. The table includes more than 95,000 clones, around 80% detected once. What was sequenced was peripheral blood. The receptors come from a man between 65 and 85 years old with acute or convalescent COVID-19.

This sequence joins TRBV28 and TRBJ2-7, with 7 bases that match TRBD2. The V and J ends lost 5 bases and 1 base, in that order; junction bases with no gene match: 8. The CDR3 consists of 15 residues. Germline-derived CDR1 and CDR2 are MDHEN and SYDVKM. CDR3 residues: CASSTTAGGSYEQYF. The DNA of the CDR3 is TGTGCCAGCAGTACGACAGCCGGGGGGTCCTACGAGCAGTACTTC. Complete variable domain (other parts from reference TRBV28 and TRBJ2-7): DVKVTQSSRYLVKRTGEKVFLECVQDMDHENMFWYRQDPGLGLRLIYFSYDVKMKEKGDIPEGYSVSREKKERFSLILESASTNQTSMYLCASSTTAGGSYEQYFGPGTRLTVT.

This clone is a singleton in its sample. The rearrangement uses TRBV4-3 and TRBJ1-5; 8 positions match TRBD1. The V segment lost 2 bases and the J segment 1 base; nucleotides outside the gene matches: 1. The CDR3 totals 15 residues. Per germline, CDR1 LGHNA and CDR2 YSLEER. The CDR3 spells CASSQWTGSNQPQHF. The CDR3 DNA reads TGCGCCAGCAGCCAATGGACAGGGAGCAATCAGCCCCAGCATTTT.

CDR3 loop: CASSLGLGTGGRNTEAFF. In nucleotides, the CDR3 is TGTGCCAGCAGCTTAGGATTGGGGACAGGGGGCAGGAACACTGAAGCTTTCTTT. The rearrangement links TRBV7-9 to TRBJ1-1, with 12 bases aligning to TRBD1. V was pared by 1 base and J by 1 base, with 7 bases of the junction left unmatched. The CDR3 spans 18 residues. Germline V gene sequence: CDR1 SEHNR, CDR2 FQNEAQ (reference sequence).

CDR3 sequence: CASSTAGRATNEKLFF. The CDR3 DNA reads TGTGCCAGTAGTACGGCCGGGAGAGCAACTAATGAAAAACTGTTTTTT. The chain employs TRBV19 and TRBJ1-4; unclear D gene. This CDR3 has 16 amino acids. Deletions cut 4 bases from V and 0 bases from J, with 12 bases between. Germline CDR1 is LNHDA and CDR2 is SQIVND (reference sequence). Using reference TRBV19 and TRBJ1-4 for the parts outside the CDR3, the full variable domain is DGGITQSPKYLFRKEGQNVTLSCEQNLNHDAMYWYRQDPGQGLRLIYYSQIVNDFQKGDIAEGYSVSREKKESFPLTVTSAQKNPTAFYLCASSTAGRATNEKLFFGSGTQLSVL.

The chain has TRBV5-1 and TRBJ2-5; perhaps TRBD1 as D (6 bases). The CDR3 sequence is 16 residues long. V lost 0 bases and J lost 2, with 14 bases in between. CDR1 is SGHRS and CDR2 is YFSETQ in the germline V gene. CDR3 bases: TGCGCCAGCAGCTTGGCCCGAACCGGACAGCAAGAGACCCAGTACTTC. It encodes CASSLARTGQQETQYF.

V is TRBV7-8 and J is TRBJ2-7, with TRBD1 matching over 9 bases. Germline V gene sequence: CDR1 SGHVS, CDR2 FQNEAQ. V shed 5 bases, J shed 4 bases, and the junction held 9 bases outside the gene matches. The CDR3 runs to 15 residues. The CDR3 DNA reads TGTGCCAGCAGCCCCCGGACAGGGGTGTTATACGAGCAGTACTTC. It specifies CASSPRTGVLYEQYF.

This clone was picked up one time. V and J are TRBV18 and TRBJ2-7; D not certain. This CDR3 has 16 residues. Trimming stripped 0 bases from V and 2 bases from J, with 14 bases between. In germline, CDR1 is KGHSH, CDR2 LQKENI. The CDR3 DNA sequence: TGTGCCAGCTCACCACCTGTCTCTCCAGTTCCCTACGAGCAGTACTTC. Amino acid sequence: CASSPPVSPVPYEQYF.

The V and J genes are TRBV6-5 and TRBJ2-5; 7 bases fit TRBD2. V dropped 0 bases and J dropped 6; count of bases not matched to a gene: 7. This CDR3 has 15 amino acids. CDR1 MNHEY and CDR2 SVGAGI come from the germline V gene. The CDR3 is CASSYSWGRGKTQYF. The CDR3 region has the DNA TGTGCCAGCAGTTACTCGTGGGGGAGGGGAAAGACCCAGTACTTC.

V and J are TRBV5-1 and TRBJ2-3; TRBD1 matches 8 bases. Trimming removed 4 bases from V and 5 bases from J; junction bases left unmatched: 6. The CDR3 spans 14 residues. CDR1 and CDR2 from the germline V gene are SGHRS and YFSETQ. Here the CDR3 DNA reads TGCGCCAGCAGCAGGACAGGGATCGGAGATACGCAGTATTTT. Translation gives CASSRTGIGDTQYF.

The chain couples TRBV19 to TRBJ2-5; 12 bases align to TRBD1. CDR1 and CDR2 (germline): LNHDA, SQIVND (reference sequence). V dropped 4 bases and J dropped 6; count of bases not matched to a gene: 6. The CDR3 is 15 residues long. The CDR3: CASSTGTGGGKTQYF. The CDR3 nucleotides read TGTGCCAGTAGTACTGGGACAGGGGGCGGAAAGACCCAGTACTTC.

The rearrangement uses TRBV19 and TRBJ1-5; D possibly corresponds to TRBD1 (5 bases). Germline V gene data show CDR1 as LNHDA and CDR2 as SQIVND (reference sequence). The V end lost 1 base, the J end lost 0 bases, and 10 bases lay between the germline ends. The CDR3 sequence is 16 residues long. Written as DNA, the CDR3 is TGTGCCAGTAGTATAGGGCCAGGGTCTAGCAATCAGCCCCAGCATTTT. This codes for CASSIGPGSSNQPQHF. The complete variable domain, with remaining parts taken from reference TRBV19 and TRBJ1-5, reads DGGITQSPKYLFRKEGQNVTLSCEQNLNHDAMYWYRQDPGQGLRLIYYSQIVNDFQKGDIAEGYSVSREKKESFPLTVTSAQKNPTAFYLCASSIGPGSSNQPQHFGDGTRLSIL.

The CDR3 region is CASSQTSGKETQYF. The DNA for the CDR3 is TGCGCCAGCAGCCAAACTAGCGGGAAAGAGACCCAGTACTTC. This chain links TRBV4-1 with TRBJ2-5; 10 bases fit TRBD2. The CDR3 runs 14 residues. With V trimmed by 2 bases and J by 3 bases, 0 bases remained unmatched. CDR1 and CDR2 from the germline V gene are MGHRA and YSYEKL.

V usage is TRBV5-8 and J usage is TRBJ1-5; D uncertain. V was trimmed by 7 bases and J by 0 bases, leaving 11 bases between them. The CDR3 totals 14 residues. CDR1 is SGHTS and CDR2 is YDEGEE in the germline V gene. The CDR3 region is CASRLVDSNQPQHF. CDR3 DNA: TGTGCCAGCCGTTTAGTCGATAGCAATCAGCCCCAGCATTTT. The variable domain in full, with the rest retrieved from reference TRBV5-8 and TRBJ1-5, is EAGVTQSPTHLIKTRGQQATLRCSPISGHTSVYWYQQALGLGLQFLLWYDEGEERNRGNFPPRFSGRQFPNYSSELNVNALELEDSALYLCASRLVDSNQPQHFGDGTRLSIL.

V usage is TRBV5-5 and J usage is TRBJ1-2, with 8 nucleotides matching TRBD1. The CDR3 spans 15 residues. Looked up from germline, CDR1 is SGHKS and CDR2 is YYEKEE (reference sequence). V gave up 2 bases and J gave up 7 bases; unmatched junction bases: 10. The CDR3 loop is CASSFKAGGFTGYTF. As DNA, the CDR3 is TGTGCCAGCAGCTTTAAGGCAGGGGGCTTTACTGGCTACACCTTC.

V and J are TRBV7-3 and TRBJ2-1, with 8 bases aligning to TRBD2. V shed 5 bases, J shed 8 bases, and the junction held 14 bases outside the gene matches. Germline CDR1 and CDR2: SGHTA and FQGTGA. This CDR3 has 16 residues. This chain's CDR3 is CASSPTRTSSPHEQFF. For the CDR3, the DNA is TGTGCCAGCAGCCCAACCCGGACTAGCTCCCCGCATGAGCAGTTCTTC.

This clone was counted only a few times. V and J are TRBV29-1 and TRBJ2-3; 8 bases are a match to TRBD2. The trim removed 7 bases at V and 0 bases at J, leaving 3 bases unmatched. The CDR3 totals 13 residues. In germline, CDR1 is SQVTM, CDR2 ANQGSEA. CDR3 region: CSAKRGSTDTQYF. The DNA of the CDR3 is TGCAGCGCCAAGCGGGGGAGCACAGATACGCAGTATTTT.

The rearrangement joins TRBV30 to TRBJ2-1; tentatively, D is TRBD1 (6 bases). V was shortened by 3 bases and J by 12 bases, with 18 bases between the two germline ends. Germline V lookup: CDR1 GTSNPN, CDR2 SVGIG (reference sequence). CDR3 size: 13 residues. In nucleotides, the CDR3 is TGTGCCTGGAGCCAAAGGCCCGCAGGGGTGCAGTTCTTC. Encoded protein: CAWSQRPAGVQFF.

The rearrangement uses TRBV3-1 (or the pseudogene TRBV3-2) and TRBJ2-3; D gene unclear. The V end was cut by 1 base, the J end by 4 bases, with 6 bases between. This CDR3 spans 13 amino acids. Germline V gene data show CDR1 as LGHDT and CDR2 as YNNKEL (reference sequence). This CDR3 reads CASSQGAADTQYF. The CDR3 DNA reads TGTGCCAGCAGCCAAGGCGCGGCAGATACGCAGTATTTT.

The chain carries TRBV30 and TRBJ2-1; TRBD2 agrees at 7 bases. The CDR3 has 14 residues. V was pared by 2 bases and J by 4 bases, with 5 bases of the junction left unmatched. Germline V gene lookup returns CDR1 GTSNPN and CDR2 SVGIG (reference sequence). CDR3: CAWSSGTRYNEQFF. The DNA for the CDR3 is TGTGCCTGGAGTAGCGGGACCCGTTACAATGAGCAGTTCTTC.

The J gene is TRBJ2-5, the V gene TRBV5-6; D not certain. The V gene lost 6 bases and the J gene lost 5 bases, with 14 bases spanning the gap. CDR1 is SGHDT, CDR2 YYEEEE, per germline. The length of the CDR3 is 13 residues. In DNA, the CDR3 is TGTGCCAGCAACCAGGCTTGGCAGGAGACCCAGTACTTC. This codes for CASNQAWQETQYF.

The genes are TRBV19 and TRBJ2-7, with D possibly matching TRBD2 (6 bases). CDR3 length equals 16 residues. Germline assignment: CDR1 LNHDA and CDR2 SQIVND (reference sequence). Trimming took off 5 bases at V and 1 base at J, with 18 bases between the two ends. The CDR3 reads CASSERAGTGSYEQYF. For the CDR3, the DNA is TGTGCCAGTAGTGAGAGGGCAGGGACTGGATCCTACGAGCAGTACTTC.

The chain employs TRBV20-1 and TRBJ2-7; possibly TRBD2 for D (6 bases). The CDR3 sequence is 11 residues long. The V gene's germline CDR1 is DFQATT and CDR2 SNEGSKA (reference sequence). Between the trimmed V and J ends, which lost 6 bases and 12 bases, there was a span of 18 bases. CDR3 in amino acids: CSARGTPQVYF. Here the CDR3 DNA reads TGCAGTGCCCGCGGGACTCCCCAGGTGTACTTC.

The V call is TRBV5-4, the J call TRBJ1-2; tentatively, D is TRBD1 (6 bases). The CDR3 contains 15 residues. Germline V lookup: CDR1 SGHNT, CDR2 YYREEE (reference sequence). Trimming stripped 0 bases from V and 2 bases from J, with 11 bases between. CDR3 in DNA: TGTGCCAGCAGCTTGGAGGGGGGGCAGAACTATGGCTACACCTTC. This translates into CASSLEGGQNYGYTF.

This clone has only one observation. The J gene is TRBJ1-6, the V gene TRBV6-2 or TRBV6-3; tentative D call: TRBD1 (6 bases). From germline, CDR1 is MNHEY and CDR2 SVGEGT. The V end was cut by 6 bases, the J end by 0 bases, with 18 bases between. The CDR3 sequence is 18 residues long. CDR3 protein: CASSPTGGQSSYNSPLHF. The CDR3 region has the DNA TGTGCCAGCAGCCCTACCGGGGGGCAGAGCTCCTATAATTCACCCCTCCACTTT.

V gene TRBV6-5 combines with J gene TRBJ2-6; D not resolved. The CDR3 totals 15 residues. Germline V lookup: CDR1 MNHEY, CDR2 SVGAGI. Deletions cut 7 bases from V and 3 bases from J, with 13 bases between. CDR3 in amino acids: CASTPMAGGANVLTF. The CDR3, as DNA: TGTGCCAGCACCCCAATGGCAGGTGGGGCCAACGTCCTGACTTTC.

The rearrangement links TRBV7-2 to TRBJ1-2; D unresolved. Trimming shortened V by 2 bases and J by 0 bases, and 7 bases separated the two germline ends. The CDR3 consists of 14 residues. Germline loops: CDR1 SGHTA, CDR2 FQGNSA. The CDR3 region has the DNA TGTGCCAGCAGCTTACAGTATTCTAACTATGGCTACACCTTC. As protein: CASSLQYSNYGYTF. The whole variable domain, filled in from reference TRBV7-2 and TRBJ1-2, reads GAGVSQSPSNKVTEKGKDVELRCDPISGHTALYWYRQSLGQGLEFLIYFQGNSAPDKSGLPSDRFSAERTGGSVSTLTIQRTQQEDSAVYLCASSLQYSNYGYTFGSGTRLTVV.

V usage is TRBV28 and J usage is TRBJ2-2; tentative D call: TRBD2 (7 bases). Looked up from germline, CDR1 is MDHEN and CDR2 is SYDVKM. The V end was cut by 1 base, the J end by 6 bases, with 9 bases between. The CDR3 covers 14 residues. The CDR3 sequence is CASSLLGGAGELFF. CDR3 nucleotides: TGTGCCAGCAGTTTATTAGGGGGGGCCGGGGAGCTGTTTTTT.

This rearrangement joins TRBV2 to TRBJ2-2; D not resolved. Germline V gene data show CDR1 as SNHLY and CDR2 as FYNNEI. The V end was cut by 8 bases, the J end by 6 bases, with 7 bases between. The CDR3 is 11 amino acids. As DNA, the CDR3 is TGTGCCAGCGAGCGTTCCGGGGAGCTGTTTTTT. It specifies CASERSGELFF. Combining the CDR3 with reference TRBV2 and TRBJ2-2 gives the whole variable domain EPEVTQTPSHQVTQMGQEVILRCVPISNHLYFYWYRQILGQKVEFLVSFYNNEISEKSEIFDDQFSVERPDGSNFTLKIRSTKLEDSAMYFCASERSGELFFGEGSRLTVL.

The chain combines TRBV7-9 with TRBJ1-1; TRBD1 might be the D (5 bases). V dropped 5 bases and J dropped 7 bases, with 11 bases sitting between them. Germline values: CDR1 SEHNR, CDR2 FQNEAQ (reference sequence). CDR3 size: 12 residues. CDR3 sequence reads: CASSRDSVEAFF. CDR3 nucleotides: TGTGCCAGCAGCCGAGACAGCGTTGAAGCTTTCTTT.

This chain connects TRBV6-5 to TRBJ2-5, with 8 bases that match TRBD1. The CDR3 length is 12 residues. With 8 bases clipped from V and 3 bases from J, the junction kept 2 bases outside the gene matches. Per germline, CDR1 MNHEY and CDR2 SVGAGI. Here the CDR3 reads CASQTGEETQYF. The DNA for the CDR3 is TGTGCCAGCCAGACAGGGGAAGAGACCCAGTACTTC.

The gene calls are TRBV4-2 and TRBJ2-2; 11 nucleotides agree with TRBD2. Per the germline V gene, CDR1 is LGHNA and CDR2 is YNFKEQ. CDR3 size: 15 residues. The V segment lost 4 bases and the J segment 3 bases; nucleotides outside the gene matches: 1. DNA of the CDR3: TGTGCCAGCAGCCTTAGCGGGAGGGACACCGGGGAGCTGTTTTTT. Translated, it gives CASSLSGRDTGELFF.